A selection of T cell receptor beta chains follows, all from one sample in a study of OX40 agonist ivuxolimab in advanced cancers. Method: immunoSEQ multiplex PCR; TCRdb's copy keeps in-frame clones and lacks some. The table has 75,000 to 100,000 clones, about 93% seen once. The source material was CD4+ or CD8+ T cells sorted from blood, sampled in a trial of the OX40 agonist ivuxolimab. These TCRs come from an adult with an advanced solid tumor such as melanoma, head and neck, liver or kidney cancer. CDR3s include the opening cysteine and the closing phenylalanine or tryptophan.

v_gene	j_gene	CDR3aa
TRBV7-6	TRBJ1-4	CASSLVPRSAATNEKLFF
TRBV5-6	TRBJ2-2	CASSFQGATGELFF
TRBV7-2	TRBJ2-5	CASSPEGAQGTQYF
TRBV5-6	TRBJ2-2	CASSLTSGRPTGELFF
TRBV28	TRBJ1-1	CASSLQGMIAEAFF
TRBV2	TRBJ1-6	CASSEVSSYNSPLHF
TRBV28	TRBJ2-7	CASTLPGFSYEQYF
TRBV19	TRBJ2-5	CASRRGQGSQETQYF
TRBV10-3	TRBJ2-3	CAISESTARLDF
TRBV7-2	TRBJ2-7	CASSKTSGSLGEQYF
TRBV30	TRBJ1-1	CAWSGIPNTEAFF
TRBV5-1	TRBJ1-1	CASSSFTGAEAFF
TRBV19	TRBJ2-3	CASSIGSSGYRTDTQYF
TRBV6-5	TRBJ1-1	CASSYQSRPNTEAFF
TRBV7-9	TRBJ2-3	CASSLSAGGSTDTQYF
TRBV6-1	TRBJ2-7	CASSSRLAGGNGQYF
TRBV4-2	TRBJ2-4	CASSPLQREGLAGNIQYF
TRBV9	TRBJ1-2	CASSVDSGGYGYTF
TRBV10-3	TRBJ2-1	CAISDLTGAGEQFF
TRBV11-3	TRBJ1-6	CASSLGGQSSPLHF
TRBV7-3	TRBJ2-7	CASSLRSGGTYEQYF
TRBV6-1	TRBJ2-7	CASSAGQGGFYEQYF
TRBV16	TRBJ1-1	CASSQSAGVTEAFF
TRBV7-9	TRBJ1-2	CASSFSRGGYTF
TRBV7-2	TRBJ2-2	CASTLTLLAGRELFF
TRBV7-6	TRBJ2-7	CASSLGTDSSAEQYF
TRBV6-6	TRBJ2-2	CASSHTQRTSGGELFF
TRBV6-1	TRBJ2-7	CASRRGSEQYF
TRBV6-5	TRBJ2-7	CASSNGGPPYEQYF
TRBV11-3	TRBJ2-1	CASRGGGSAGTYNEQFF
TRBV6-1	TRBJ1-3	CASTKTASSGNTIYF
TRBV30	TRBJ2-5	CAWGLMAGVIETQYF
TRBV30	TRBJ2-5	CAWSLLTSGETQYF
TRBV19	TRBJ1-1	CASSIASNPNTEAFF
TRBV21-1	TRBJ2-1	CASRKRVSSYNEQFF
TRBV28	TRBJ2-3	CASSPTSLSTDTQYF
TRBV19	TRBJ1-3	CASYDRVGGNTIYF
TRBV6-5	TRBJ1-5	CASSYSGGYQPQHF
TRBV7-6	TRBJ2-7	CASSSPPGTSIYEQYF
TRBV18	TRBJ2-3	CASSDRGSLGSGSTDTQYF